This TCR beta chain was profiled in a study of response to subunit inactivated influenza vaccine. Whole-study findings and limits: Seasonal influenza vaccination, on each occasion, was suggested by the authors to recruit few new T cells.

Trimming took 2 bases from V and 0 from J, leaving 7 bases between them. Per the germline V gene, CDR1 is SGDLS and CDR2 is YYNGEE. CDR3 length: 14 residues. TCRdb processed the RT-PCR reads anew with MiXCR; each CDR3 protein has one entry. The repertoire holds 490,000 or so distinct CDR3 sequences, with approximately 7.1% as singletons. On this clonotype itself: Its specificity is not known.

This receptor was taken from a man between 50 and 75 years old who received an inactivated influenza vaccine. The sample was PBMCs from blood, taken less than 25 months after vaccination. The genes are TRBV9 and TRBJ2-3, with D uncertain. CDR3 sequence: CASSVEGSTDTQYF. Here the CDR3 DNA reads TGTGCCAGCAGCGTGGAAGGGAGCACAGATACGCAGTATTTT.